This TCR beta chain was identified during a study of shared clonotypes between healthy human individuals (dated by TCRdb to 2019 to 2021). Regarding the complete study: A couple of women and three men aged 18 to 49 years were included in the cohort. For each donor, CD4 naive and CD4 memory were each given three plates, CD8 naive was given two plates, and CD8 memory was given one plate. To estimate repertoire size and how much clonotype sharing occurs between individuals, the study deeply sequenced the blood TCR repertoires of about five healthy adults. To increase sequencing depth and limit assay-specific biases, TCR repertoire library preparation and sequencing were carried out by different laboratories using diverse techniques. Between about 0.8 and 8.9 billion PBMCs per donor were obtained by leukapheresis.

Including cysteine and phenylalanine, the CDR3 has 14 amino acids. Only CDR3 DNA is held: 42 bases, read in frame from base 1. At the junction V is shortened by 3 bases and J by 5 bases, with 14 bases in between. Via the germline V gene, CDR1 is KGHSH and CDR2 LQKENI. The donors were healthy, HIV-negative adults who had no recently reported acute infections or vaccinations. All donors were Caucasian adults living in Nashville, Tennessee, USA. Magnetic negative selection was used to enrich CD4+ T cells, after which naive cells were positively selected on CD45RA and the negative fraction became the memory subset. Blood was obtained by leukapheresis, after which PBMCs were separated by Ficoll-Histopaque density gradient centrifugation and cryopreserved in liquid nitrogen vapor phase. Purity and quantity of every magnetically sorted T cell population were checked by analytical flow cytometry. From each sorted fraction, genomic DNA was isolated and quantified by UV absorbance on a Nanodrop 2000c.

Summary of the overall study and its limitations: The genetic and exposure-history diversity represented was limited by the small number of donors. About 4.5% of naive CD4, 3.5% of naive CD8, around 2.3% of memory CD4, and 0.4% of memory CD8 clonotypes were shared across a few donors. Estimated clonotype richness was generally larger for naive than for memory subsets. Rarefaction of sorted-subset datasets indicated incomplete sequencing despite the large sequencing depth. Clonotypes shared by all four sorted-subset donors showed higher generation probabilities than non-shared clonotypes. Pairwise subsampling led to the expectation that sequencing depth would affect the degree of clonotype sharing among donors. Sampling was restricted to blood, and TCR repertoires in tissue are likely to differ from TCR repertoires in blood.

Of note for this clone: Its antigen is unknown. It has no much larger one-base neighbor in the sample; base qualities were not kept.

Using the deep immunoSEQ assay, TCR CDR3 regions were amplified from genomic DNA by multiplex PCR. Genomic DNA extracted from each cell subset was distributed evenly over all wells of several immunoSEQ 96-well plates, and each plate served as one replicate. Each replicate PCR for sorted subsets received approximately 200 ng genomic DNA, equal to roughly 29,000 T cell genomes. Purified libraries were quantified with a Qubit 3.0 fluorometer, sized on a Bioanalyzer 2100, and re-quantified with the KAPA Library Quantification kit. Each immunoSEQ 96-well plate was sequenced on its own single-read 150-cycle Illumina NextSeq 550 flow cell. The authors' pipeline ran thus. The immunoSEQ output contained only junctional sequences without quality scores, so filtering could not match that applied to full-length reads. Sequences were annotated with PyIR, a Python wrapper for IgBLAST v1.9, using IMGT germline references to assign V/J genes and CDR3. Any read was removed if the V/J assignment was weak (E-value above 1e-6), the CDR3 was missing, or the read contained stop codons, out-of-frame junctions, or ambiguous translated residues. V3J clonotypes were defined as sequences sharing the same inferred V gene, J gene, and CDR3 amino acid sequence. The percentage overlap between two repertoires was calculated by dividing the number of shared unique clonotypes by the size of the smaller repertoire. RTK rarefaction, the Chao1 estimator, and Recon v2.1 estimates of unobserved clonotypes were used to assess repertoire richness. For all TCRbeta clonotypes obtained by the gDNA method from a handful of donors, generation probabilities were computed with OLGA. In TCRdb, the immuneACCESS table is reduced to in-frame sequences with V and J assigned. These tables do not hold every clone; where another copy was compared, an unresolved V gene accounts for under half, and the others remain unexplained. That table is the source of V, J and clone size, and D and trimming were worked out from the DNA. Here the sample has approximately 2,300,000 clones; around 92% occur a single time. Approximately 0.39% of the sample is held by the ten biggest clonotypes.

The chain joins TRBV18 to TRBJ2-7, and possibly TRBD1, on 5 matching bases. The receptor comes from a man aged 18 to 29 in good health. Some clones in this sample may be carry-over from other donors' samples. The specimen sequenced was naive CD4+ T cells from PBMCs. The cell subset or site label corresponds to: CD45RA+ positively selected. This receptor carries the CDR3 CASSPLDRAHEQYF. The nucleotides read TGTGCCAGCTCACCTCTAGACAGAGCGCACGAGCAGTACTTC.